A selection of T cell receptor beta chains follows, all from one sample in a study of OX40 agonist ivuxolimab in advanced cancers. Generated by immunoSEQ multiplex PCR, the TCRdb table keeps only in-frame clones and is missing some. The table has about 67,000 clones, over 75% seen once; the top ten hold roughly 5%. Here the sequenced sample was CD4+ or CD8+ T cells sorted from blood, taken in a trial of the OX40 agonist ivuxolimab. These receptors came from an adult with an advanced solid tumor such as melanoma, head and neck, liver or kidney cancer. The CDR3 runs from the conserved cysteine through the conserved F or W.

V	J	CDR3
TRBV9	TRBJ1-3	CASSGGTVGNTIYF
TRBV7-9	TRBJ2-2	CASSLRGQANTGELFF
TRBV6-5	TRBJ1-2	CASSYAPRVTYGYTF
TRBV5-1	TRBJ1-6	CASSLVGTVNNSPLHF
TRBV10-3	TRBJ1-5	CAISELAISNQPQHF
TRBV28	TRBJ1-2	CASSLIWGADWTF
TRBV9	TRBJ2-5	CASSVGPSSKETQYF
TRBV11-3	TRBJ2-5	CASSWSRDPGETQYF
TRBV7-6	TRBJ2-3	CASSPEPTDTQYF
TRBV5-5	TRBJ2-7	CASSLLGQGYEQYF
TRBV15	TRBJ2-1	CATSGLSGTGQFF
TRBV7-2	TRBJ1-4	CASSYSGTAEKLFF
TRBV19	TRBJ1-5	CASSIVRSNQPQHF
TRBV5-1	TRBJ1-1	CASSSSGTEAFF
TRBV28	TRBJ1-1	CASSLTGREAFF
TRBV12-5	TRBJ1-1	CASGWLNTEAFF
TRBV11-2	TRBJ1-2	CASSLVGSAQSGYTF
TRBV28	TRBJ1-3	CASSLRQFSGNTIYF
TRBV5-8	TRBJ1-3	CASSSSGTGNTIYF
TRBV28	TRBJ2-5	CASSRGGKVETQYF
TRBV5-1	TRBJ2-5	CASSLERGLEETQYF
TRBV5-1	TRBJ1-1	CASRDIRGNTEAFF
TRBV16	TRBJ2-2	CASSSMPSTGELFF
TRBV4-3	TRBJ1-2	CASSHTGQADYGYTF
TRBV5-1	TRBJ1-1	CASSLDRGEAFF
TRBV6-6	TRBJ1-1	CASSFTGRNTEAFF
TRBV28	TRBJ2-2	CASSPEPSGGLTGELFF
TRBV6-5	TRBJ2-2	CASSLLGAGELFF
TRBV5-1	TRBJ2-7	CASNPRQGPFYEQYF
TRBV29-1	TRBJ1-2	CSVERPTGTDWGGYTF
TRBV7-9	TRBJ1-1	CASSLASGGGMNTEAFF
TRBV10-3	TRBJ2-7	CAISVGDEQYF
TRBV5-1	TRBJ2-1	CASSHPRASGRWNEQFF
TRBV5-4	TRBJ2-1	CASSQQGAMHNEQFF
TRBV7-2	TRBJ2-1	CASSIGQGASNEQFF
TRBV6-6	TRBJ2-4	CASSYQNVGYF
TRBV9	TRBJ2-1	CASSLHENEQFF
TRBV2	TRBJ2-7	CASSELLAGEQYF
TRBV7-3	TRBJ1-1	CASSLNSGGEAFF
TRBV28	TRBJ1-5	CASSLWRTGMVSNQPQHF
TRBV4-3	.	CASSQDRFTGGYEQYF
TRBV7-2	TRBJ1-4	CASSHRDRGNEKLFF